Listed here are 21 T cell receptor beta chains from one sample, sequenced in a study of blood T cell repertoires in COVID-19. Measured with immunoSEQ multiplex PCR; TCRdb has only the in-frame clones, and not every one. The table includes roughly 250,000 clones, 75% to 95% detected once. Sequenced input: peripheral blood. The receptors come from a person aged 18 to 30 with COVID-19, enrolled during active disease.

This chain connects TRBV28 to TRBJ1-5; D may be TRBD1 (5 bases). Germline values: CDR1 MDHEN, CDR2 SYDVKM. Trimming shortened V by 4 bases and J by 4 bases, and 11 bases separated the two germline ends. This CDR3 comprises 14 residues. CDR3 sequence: CASSSDRINQPQHF. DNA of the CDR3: TGTGCCAGCAGTTCCGACAGAATTAATCAGCCCCAGCATTTT. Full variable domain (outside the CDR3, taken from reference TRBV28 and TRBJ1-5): DVKVTQSSRYLVKRTGEKVFLECVQDMDHENMFWYRQDPGLGLRLIYFSYDVKMKEKGDIPEGYSVSREKKERFSLILESASTNQTSMYLCASSSDRINQPQHFGDGTRLSIL.

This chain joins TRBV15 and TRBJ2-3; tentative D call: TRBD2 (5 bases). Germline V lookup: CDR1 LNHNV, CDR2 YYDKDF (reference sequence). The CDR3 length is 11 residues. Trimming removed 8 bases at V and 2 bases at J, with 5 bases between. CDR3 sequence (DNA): TGTGCCACCGGACTCACAGATACGCAGTATTTT. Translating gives CATGLTDTQYF.

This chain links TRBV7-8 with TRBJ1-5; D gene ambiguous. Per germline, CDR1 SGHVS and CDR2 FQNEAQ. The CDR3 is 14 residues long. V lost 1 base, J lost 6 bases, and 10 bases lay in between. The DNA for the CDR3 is TGTGCCAGCAGCTTAGTGAGATCAGGTCAGCCCCAGCATTTT. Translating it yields CASSLVRSGQPQHF.

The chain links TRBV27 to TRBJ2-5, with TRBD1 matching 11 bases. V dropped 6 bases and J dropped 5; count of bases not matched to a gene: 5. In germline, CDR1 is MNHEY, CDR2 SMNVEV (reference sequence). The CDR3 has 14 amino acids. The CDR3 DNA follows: TGTGCCAGCAGACGGACAGGGGGCTACGAGACCCAGTACTTC. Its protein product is CASRRTGGYETQYF.

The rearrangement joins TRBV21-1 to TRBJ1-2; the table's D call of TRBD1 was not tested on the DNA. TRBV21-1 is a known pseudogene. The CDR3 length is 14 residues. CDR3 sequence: CASSRIQGQQGYTF. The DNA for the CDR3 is TGTGCCAGCAGCAGAATACAGGGGCAGCAGGGCTACACCTTC.

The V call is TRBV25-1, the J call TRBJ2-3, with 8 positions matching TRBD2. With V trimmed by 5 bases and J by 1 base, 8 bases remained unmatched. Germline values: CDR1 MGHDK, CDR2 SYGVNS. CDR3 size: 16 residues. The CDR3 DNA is TGTGCCAGCAGTTCCCCCAATAGCGGGGGCACAGATACGCAGTATTTT. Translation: CASSSPNSGGTDTQYF.

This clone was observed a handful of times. The CDR3 region is CASSSSNAQSGKTQYF. The CDR3 DNA sequence: TGTGCCAGCAGTTCTTCTAACGCCCAGTCCGGGAAGACCCAGTACTTC. The chain joins TRBV28 to TRBJ2-5; D might be TRBD2 (5 bases). CDR3 length: 16 amino acids. The germline V and J ends were trimmed by 4 bases and 6 bases, with 21 bases remaining between them. CDR1 is MDHEN, CDR2 SYDVKM, per germline.

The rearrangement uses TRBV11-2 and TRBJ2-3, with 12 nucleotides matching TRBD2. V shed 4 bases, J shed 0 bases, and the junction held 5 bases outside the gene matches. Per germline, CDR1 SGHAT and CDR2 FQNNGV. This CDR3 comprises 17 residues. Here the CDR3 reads CASSSRLAGASTDTQYF. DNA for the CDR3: TGTGCCAGCAGCTCCAGACTAGCGGGGGCTAGCACAGATACGCAGTATTTT.

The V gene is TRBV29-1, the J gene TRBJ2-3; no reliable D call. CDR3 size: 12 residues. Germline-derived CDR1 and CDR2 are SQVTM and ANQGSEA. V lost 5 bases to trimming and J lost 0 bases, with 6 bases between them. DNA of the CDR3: TGCAGCGTTTCGCGAAGCACAGATACGCAGTATTTT. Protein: CSVSRSTDTQYF.

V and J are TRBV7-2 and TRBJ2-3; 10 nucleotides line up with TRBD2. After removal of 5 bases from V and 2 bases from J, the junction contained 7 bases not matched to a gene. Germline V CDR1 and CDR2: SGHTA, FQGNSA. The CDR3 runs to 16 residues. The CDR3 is CASSPPSGRITDTQYF. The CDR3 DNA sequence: TGTGCCAGCAGCCCTCCTAGCGGGAGAATCACAGATACGCAGTATTTT.

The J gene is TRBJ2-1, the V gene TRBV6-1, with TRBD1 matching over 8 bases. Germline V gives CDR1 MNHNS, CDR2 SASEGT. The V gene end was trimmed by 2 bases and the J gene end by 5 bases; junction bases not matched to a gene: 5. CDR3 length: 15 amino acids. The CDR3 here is CASSEPGQGNNEQFF. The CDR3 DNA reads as TGTGCCAGCAGTGAACCTGGACAGGGAAACAATGAGCAGTTCTTC.

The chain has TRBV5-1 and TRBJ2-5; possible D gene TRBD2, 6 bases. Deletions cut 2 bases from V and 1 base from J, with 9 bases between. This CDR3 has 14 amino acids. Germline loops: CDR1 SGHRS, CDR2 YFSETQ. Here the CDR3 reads CASSFWDSQETQYF. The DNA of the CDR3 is TGCGCCAGCAGCTTTTGGGACTCCCAAGAGACCCAGTACTTC. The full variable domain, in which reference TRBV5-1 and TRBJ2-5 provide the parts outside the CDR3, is KAGVTQTPRYLIKTRGQQVTLSCSPISGHRSVSWYQQTPGQGLQFLFEYFSETQRNKGNFPGRFSGRQFSNSRSEMNVSTLELGDSALYLCASSFWDSQETQYFGPGTRLLVL.

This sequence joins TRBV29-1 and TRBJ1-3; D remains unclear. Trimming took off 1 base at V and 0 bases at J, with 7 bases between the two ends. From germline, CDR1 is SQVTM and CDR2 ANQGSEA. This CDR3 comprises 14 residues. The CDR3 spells CSVEGQFSGNTIYF. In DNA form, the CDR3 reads TGCAGCGTTGAAGGGCAGTTCTCTGGAAACACCATATATTTT.

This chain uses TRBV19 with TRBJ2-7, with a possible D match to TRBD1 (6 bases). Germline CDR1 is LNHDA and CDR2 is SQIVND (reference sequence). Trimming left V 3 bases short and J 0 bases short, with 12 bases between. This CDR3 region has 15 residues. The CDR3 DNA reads TGTGCCAGTAGTATTGGCCAGGGGTTCTCCTACGAGCAGTACTTC. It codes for CASSIGQGFSYEQYF.

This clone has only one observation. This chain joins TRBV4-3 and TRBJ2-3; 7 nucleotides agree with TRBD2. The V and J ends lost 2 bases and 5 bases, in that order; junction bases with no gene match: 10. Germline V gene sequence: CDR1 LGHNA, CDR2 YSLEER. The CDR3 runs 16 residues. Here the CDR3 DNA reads TGCGCCAGCAGCCAACCCCACGCCAGCGGGAAAGATACGCAGTATTTT. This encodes CASSQPHASGKDTQYF.

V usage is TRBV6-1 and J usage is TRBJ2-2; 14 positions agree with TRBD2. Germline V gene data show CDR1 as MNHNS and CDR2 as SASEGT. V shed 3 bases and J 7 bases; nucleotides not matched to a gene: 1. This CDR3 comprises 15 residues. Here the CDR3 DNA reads TGTGCCAGCAGTGACGGGACTAGCGGGAGCGGGGAGCTGTTTTTT. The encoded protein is CASSDGTSGSGELFF.

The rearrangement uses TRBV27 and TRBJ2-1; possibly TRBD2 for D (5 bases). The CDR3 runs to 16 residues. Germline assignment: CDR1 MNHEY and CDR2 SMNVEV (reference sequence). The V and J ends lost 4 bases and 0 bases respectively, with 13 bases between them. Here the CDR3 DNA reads TGTGCCAGCAGTTCCTCGCCGGGAAACTCCTACAATGAGCAGTTCTTC. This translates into CASSSSPGNSYNEQFF.

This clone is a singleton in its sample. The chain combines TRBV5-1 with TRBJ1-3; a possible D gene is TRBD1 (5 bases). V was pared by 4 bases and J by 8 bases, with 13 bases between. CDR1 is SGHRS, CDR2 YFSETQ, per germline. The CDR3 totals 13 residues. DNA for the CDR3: TGCGCCAGCAGCCTCCCGGGGGAGGACACCATATATTTT. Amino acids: CASSLPGEDTIYF.

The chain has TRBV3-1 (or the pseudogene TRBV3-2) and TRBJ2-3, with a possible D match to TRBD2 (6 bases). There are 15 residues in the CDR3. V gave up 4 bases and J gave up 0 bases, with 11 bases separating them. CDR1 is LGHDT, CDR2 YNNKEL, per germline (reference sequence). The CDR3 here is CASSLASGSTDTQYF. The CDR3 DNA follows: TGTGCCAGCAGCCTTGCCAGCGGGAGCACAGATACGCAGTATTTT.

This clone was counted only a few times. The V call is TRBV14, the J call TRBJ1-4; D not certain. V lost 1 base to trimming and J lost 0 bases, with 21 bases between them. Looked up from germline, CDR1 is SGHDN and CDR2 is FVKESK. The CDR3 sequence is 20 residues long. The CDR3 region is CASSQALGGRFFTTNEKLFF. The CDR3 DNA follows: TGTGCCAGCAGCCAAGCGCTGGGAGGCCGGTTTTTCACAACTAATGAAAAACTGTTTTTT.

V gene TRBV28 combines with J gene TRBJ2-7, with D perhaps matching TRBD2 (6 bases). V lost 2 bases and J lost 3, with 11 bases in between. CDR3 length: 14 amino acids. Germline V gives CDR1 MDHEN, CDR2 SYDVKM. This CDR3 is CASSLLRGSYEQYF. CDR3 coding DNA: TGTGCCAGCAGTTTACTTCGGGGGAGCTACGAGCAGTACTTC.